This T cell receptor (beta chain) appears in the sequencing data of a study of blood T cell repertoires in COVID-19. Germline V CDR1 and CDR2: SGHAT, FQNNGV. This CDR3 has 15 amino acids. The germline V and J ends were trimmed by 2 bases and 2 bases, with 13 bases remaining between them. How the authors handled the data: Amplification with reference gene primers provided the estimates of nucleated cell counts. Generated by immunoSEQ multiplex PCR, the TCRdb table keeps only in-frame clones and is missing some. V and J calls and clone size come straight from that table; D and trimming were deduced from the DNA. The sample gives 100,000 to 150,000 clones, about 90% of which show up once; 0.88% is in the top ten.

The specimen sequenced was peripheral blood. The rearrangement uses TRBV11-2 and TRBJ2-7, with D unresolved. This receptor was identified in a woman aged 50 to 60 with active or convalescent COVID-19. CDR3 amino acids: CASSLTGEATYEQYF. The CDR3 DNA is TGTGCCAGCAGCTTAACCGGAGAAGCCACCTACGAGCAGTACTTC.